A selection of T cell receptor beta chains follows, all from one sample in a study of graft-versus-host responses after intestinal transplantation. The repertoire was sequenced with immunoSEQ multiplex PCR; TCRdb's copy has only in-frame clones and lacks some. The sample lists roughly 16,000 clones, about two fifths occurring once. Sample: alloreactive CD8+ T cells from a mixed lymphocyte reaction culture, taken before intestinal transplant. Source of these receptors: a human patient who received an intestinal transplant. CDR3s include the opening cysteine and the closing phenylalanine or tryptophan. Fields, in order: J gene, clone size, D gene, V gene, CDR3 protein, CDR3 DNA. A D gene is named only where the DNA matches it firmly. A row's size may be missing; if present it is once, few, many or a size class.

TRBJ2-7 | once | . | TRBV5-6 | CASSFHGHYEQYF | TGTGCCAGCAGCTTCCACGGGCACTACGAGCAGTACTTC
TRBJ2-2 | . | TRBD1 | TRBV5-4 | CASSVNRDRGDSANTGELFF | TGTGCCAGCAGTGTCAACCGGGACAGGGGGGACAGCGCGAACACCGGGGAGCTGTTTTTT
TRBJ2-3 | . | . | TRBV27 | CASSLVLAESTDTQYF | TGTGCCAGCAGTTTAGTACTAGCAGAGAGCACAGATACGCAGTATTTT
TRBJ2-7 | . | TRBD1 | TRBV5-6 | CASSPPGQGAYEQYF | TGTGCCAGCAGCCCCCCGGGACAGGGAGCCTACGAGCAGTACTTC
TRBJ2-5 | once | TRBD2 | TRBV19 | CATKGASGRVETQYF | TGTGCCACCAAGGGGGCTAGCGGGAGAGTTGAGACCCAGTACTTC
TRBJ1-3 | . | . | TRBV27 | CASSFAGSGNTIYF | TGTGCCAGCAGTTTTGCGGGCTCTGGAAACACCATATATTTT
TRBJ2-7 | . | TRBD2 | TRBV27 | CASSLGAGVYEQYF | TGTGCCAGCAGTTTAGGAGCGGGAGTTTACGAGCAGTACTTC
TRBJ1-2 | medium-sized | . | TRBV18 | CASSPRRQTNYGYTF | TGTGCCAGCTCACCACGTCGGCAAACTAACTATGGCTACACCTTC
TRBJ1-1 | . | . | TRBV2 | CASSDLTWRGPTEAFF | TGTGCCAGCAGTGATCTAACCTGGAGGGGACCCACTGAAGCTTTCTTT
TRBJ2-5 | . | TRBD2 | TRBV7-9 | CASSFGAGGEQYF | TGTGCCAGCAGCTTTGGAGCGGGAGGAGAGCAGTACTTC
TRBJ2-2 | . | TRBD2 | TRBV9 | CASSTGLDIFPGELFF | TGTGCCAGCAGCACCGGACTAGACATCTTCCCCGGGGAGCTGTTTTTT
TRBJ2-7 | . | . | TRBV5-6 | CASSPQGGEQYF | TGTGCCAGCAGCCCACAGGGAGGCGAGCAGTACTTC
TRBJ2-6 | . | . | TRBV5-5 | CASIGSFWARGANVLTF | TGTGCCAGCATAGGTTCTTTTTGGGCGAGAGGGGCCAACGTCCTGACTTTC
TRBJ2-7 | . | TRBD1 | TRBV6-1 | CASSEGQGDDEQYF | TGTGCCAGCAGCGAGGGACAGGGGGATGACGAGCAGTACTTC
TRBJ2-1 | few | TRBD2 | TRBV27 | CASSPVAGGGNEQFF | TGTGCCAGCAGTCCCGTAGCGGGAGGTGGAAATGAGCAGTTCTTC
TRBJ2-7 | . | TRBD1 | TRBV5-1 | CASSVGTGPYEQYF | TGCGCCAGCAGCGTCGGGACAGGACCCTACGAGCAGTACTTC
TRBJ2-7 | . | TRBD2 | TRBV6-1 | CASSGNSGGAGEQYF | TGTGCCAGCAGTGGGAATTCGGGGGGGGCTGGCGAGCAGTACTTC
TRBJ1-5 | . | . | TRBV27 | CASSLSNTGWSAQHF | TGTGCCAGCAGTTTATCTAACACAGGGTGGTCGGCCCAGCATTTT
TRBJ2-5 | . | TRBD1 | TRBV5-8 | CASSLDQGAGETQYF | TGTGCCAGCAGCTTGGACCAGGGGGCTGGGGAGACCCAGTACTTC
TRBJ1-1 | . | TRBD1 | TRBV7-9 | CASSLLTGGLDTEAFF | TGTGCCAGCAGCTTGTTGACAGGGGGCCTTGACACTGAAGCTTTCTTT
TRBJ2-7 | . | TRBD2 | TRBV27 | CASSLSDPGLAGVYEQYF | TGTGCCAGCAGTTTATCGGACCCGGGACTAGCGGGAGTATACGAGCAGTACTTC
TRBJ2-1 | few | TRBD2 | TRBV4-2 | CASSPALRDTSADIMRKRQFF | TGTGCCAGCAGCCCAGCCCTCAGGGATACTAGCGCAGATATAATGAGAAAGAGGCAGTTCTTC
TRBJ2-1 | . | . | TRBV6-5 | CASRGDTSYNEQFF | TGTGCCAGCAGGGGGGACACCTCCTACAATGAGCAGTTCTTC
TRBJ2-7 | medium-sized | . | TRBV5-6 | CASSPGGGSSYEQYF | TGTGCCAGCAGCCCAGGGGGCGGGAGCTCCTACGAGCAGTACTTC
TRBJ1-2 | few | TRBD1 | TRBV5-4 | CASSLNPRDRGIVGYTF | TGTGCCAGCAGCTTGAATCCCCGGGACAGGGGGATTGTTGGCTACACCTTC
TRBJ1-1 | . | . | TRBV11-3 | CATWIGTEAFF | TGTGCCACCTGGATAGGGACTGAAGCTTTCTTT
TRBJ1-1 | medium-sized | TRBD1 | TRBV5-1 | CASSLGDSNTEAFF | TGCGCCAGCAGCTTGGGGGACAGCAACACTGAAGCTTTCTTT
TRBJ1-5 | medium-sized | . | TRBV12-5 | CASGLVMGEGDNQPQHF | TGTGCTAGTGGTTTGGTAATGGGGGAGGGGGACAATCAGCCCCAGCATTTT
TRBJ2-1 | few | . | TRBV7-2 | CASSFRPGTQSLHEQFF | TGTGCCAGCAGCTTTAGGCCCGGGACCCAAAGTTTACATGAGCAGTTCTTC
TRBJ2-7 | few | TRBD2 | TRBV5-8 | CASSLASSGYEQYF | TGTGCCAGCAGCTTGGCGTCTAGCGGCTACGAGCAGTACTTC
TRBJ1-2 | . | TRBD1 | TRBV30 | CAYSGTVF | TGTGCCTATTCCGGGACAGTGTTC
TRBJ2-1 | . | . | TRBV7-8 | CASSLASRLRVF | TGTGCCAGCAGCTTAGCCTCGCGCCTGAGGGTCTTC
TRBJ2-5 | . | TRBD2 | TRBV5-4 | CASSFWLAGQETQYF | TGTGCCAGCAGCTTTTGGCTAGCGGGTCAAGAGACCCAGTACTTC
TRBJ2-1 | . | TRBD2 | TRBV7-9 | CASSPLAGVLNEQFF | TGTGCCAGCAGCCCACTAGCGGGAGTTTTAAATGAGCAGTTCTTC
TRBJ2-7 | few | . | TRBV9 | CASSVAGRSSYEQYF | TGTGCCAGCAGCGTAGCGGGGCGGAGCTCCTACGAGCAGTACTTC
TRBJ1-4 | . | TRBD1 | TRBV7-6 | CASSYQGAPNEKLFF | TGTGCCAGCAGCTATCAGGGGGCCCCTAATGAAAAACTGTTTTTT
TRBJ2-7 | . | . | TRBV5-5 | CASSLGVTSSYEQYF | TGTGCCAGCAGCTTGGGGGTTACGAGTTCCTACGAGCAGTACTTC
TRBJ2-1 | few | TRBD2 | TRBV9 | CASSPQSGTHEQFF | TGTGCCAGCAGCCCACAGAGCGGGACTCATGAGCAGTTCTTC
TRBJ2-7 | . | . | TRBV6-4 | CASSSLAGSYEQYF | TGTGCCAGCAGTTCCCTCGCGGGGTCCTACGAGCAGTACTTC
TRBJ2-1 | few | . | TRBV7-2 | CASSLEQGGYNEQFF | TGTGCCAGCAGCTTAGAGCAGGGGGGGTACAATGAGCAGTTCTTC
TRBJ2-1 | once | . | TRBV11-3 | CASSSDPRGIHSDEQFF | TGTGCCAGCAGCTCGGACCCCAGGGGTATCCATTCCGATGAGCAGTTCTTC
TRBJ2-1 | once | TRBD1 | TRBV27 | CASSPGTGARKQFF | TGTGCCAGCAGCCCCGGGACAGGAGCGCGCAAGCAGTTCTTC
TRBJ1-3 | medium-sized | . | TRBV5-1 | CASSSTLTGLDGNTIYF | TGCGCCAGCAGCTCAACCCTTACAGGGCTCGATGGAAACACCATATATTTT
TRBJ2-7 | . | . | TRBV5-4 | CASSLGAGLNYEQYF | TGTGCCAGCAGCTTAGGGGCAGGATTAAACTACGAGCAGTACTTC
TRBJ1-1 | . | . | TRBV7-3 | CASSFEAFF | TGTGCCAGCAGCTTTGAAGCTTTCTTT
TRBJ2-7 | . | . | TRBV7-8 | CASSPEALAYEQYF | TGTGCCAGCAGCCCAGAGGCTCTAGCCTACGAGCAGTACTTC